A single sample is the source of the 15 T cell receptor beta chains below, sequenced in a study of beta chain features in type 1 diabetes. Investigators reverse transcribed all isolated RNA, so they sequenced expressed TCRB transcripts. This table comes from immunoSEQ multiplex PCR, and its TCRdb copy is limited to in-frame clones, with some not included. The table includes approximately 15,000 clones, 55% detected once. Source material: stem cell memory CD4+ T cells from blood. The receptors shown here come from a woman aged 18-29 years in good health.

This clone was seen more than once but under ten times. At the DNA level, this CDR3 is encoded by other sequences in the same sample as well. V usage is TRBV21-1 and J usage is TRBJ2-3; the table gives TRBD1 as D, unverified against the DNA. TRBV21-1 is recorded as a pseudogene. This CDR3 has 16 amino acids. CDR3 nucleotide sequence: TGTGCCAGCAGCAAAGGCCGGCAGGGGGTGGCGGATACGCAGTATTTT. It translates to CASSKGRQGVADTQYF.

The sample holds a few counts of this clone. The chain joins TRBV4-1 to TRBJ1-1, with D possibly TRBD1 on 6 matching bases. Germline V lookup: CDR1 MGHRA, CDR2 YSYEKL. CDR3 length equals 16 residues. Trimming pared 1 base from V and 0 bases from J, leaving 12 bases between. The CDR3 DNA is TGCGCCAGCAGCCAAGCTCTACAGGGACTGAACACTGAAGCTTTCTTT. Its protein is CASSQALQGLNTEAFF.

There are a few counts of this clone. V and J are TRBV5-1 and TRBJ2-7, with a tentative D call TRBD1 (6 bases). Germline V CDR1 and CDR2: SGHRS, YFSETQ. The CDR3 has 14 residues. V was clipped by 4 bases and J by 3 bases, with 14 bases between them. CDR3: CASSLQGGFYEQYF. CDR3 nucleotide sequence: TGCGCCAGCAGCCTACAGGGCGGCTTCTACGAGCAGTACTTC.

The chain uses TRBV6-4 and TRBJ2-1, with 14 bases that match TRBD2. The CDR3 spans 14 residues. CDR1 and CDR2 from the germline V gene are MRHNA and SNTAGT. With 6 bases clipped from V and 6 bases from J, the junction kept 1 base outside the gene matches. CDR3 nucleotide sequence: TGTGCCAGCAGGACTAGCGGGGGGGCCAATGAGCAGTTCTTC. This translates into CASRTSGGANEQFF.

This chain joins TRBV5-1 and TRBJ1-1; possibly TRBD1 for D (5 bases). Looked up from germline, CDR1 is SGHRS and CDR2 is YFSETQ. V was shortened by 3 bases and J by 1 base, with 16 bases between the two germline ends. The CDR3 runs 16 residues. CDR3 in amino acids: CASSWGDAEGNTEAFF. CDR3 sequence (DNA): TGCGCCAGCAGCTGGGGGGACGCGGAGGGGAACACTGAAGCTTTCTTT.

The rearrangement joins TRBV11-2 to TRBJ1-3, with D possibly matching TRBD1 (5 bases). V lost 5 bases, J lost 1 base, and 15 bases lay in between. Germline-derived CDR1 and CDR2 are SGHAT and FQNNGV. This CDR3 contains 16 residues. The CDR3 sequence is CASSPAGLLSGNTIYF. The DNA of the CDR3 is TGTGCCAGCAGCCCCGCGGGGCTGTTGTCTGGAAACACCATATATTTT.

This rearrangement joins TRBV19 to TRBJ2-1; 10 bases are shared with TRBD2. The germline gives CDR1 LNHDA, CDR2 SQIVND (reference sequence). With 4 bases clipped from V and 3 bases from J, the junction kept 3 bases outside the gene matches. CDR3 length: 15 amino acids. The CDR3 reads CASSRVAGGYNEQFF. The CDR3 nucleotides read TGTGCCAGTAGTAGGGTAGCGGGAGGCTACAATGAGCAGTTCTTC.

A few counts support this clone. The chain has TRBV9 and TRBJ2-1, with 9 bases fitting TRBD2. V trimming: 0 bases; J trimming: 9 bases; junction bases outside the gene matches: 7. The CDR3 has 15 amino acids. Germline loops: CDR1 SGDLS, CDR2 YYNGEE. In DNA, the CDR3 is TGTGCCAGCAGCGTAGATGCGGGGGGGCAGATTGAGCAGTTCTTC. Its translation: CASSVDAGGQIEQFF.

As to this clone: Other DNA sequences in this sample translate to the same CDR3. The genes are TRBV5-1 and TRBJ2-3, with D perhaps matching TRBD2 (5 bases). The ends were cut back, 7 bases at V and 0 bases at J, with 12 bases in the middle. The CDR3 runs to 14 residues. Germline V lookup: CDR1 SGHRS, CDR2 YFSETQ. DNA for the CDR3: TGCGCCAGCGGAAGAGCGGCTAGCACAGATACGCAGTATTTT. Its protein is CASGRAASTDTQYF.

The chain uses TRBV6-1 and TRBJ2-5; perhaps TRBD1 as D (7 bases). The germline V gene has CDR1 MNHNS and CDR2 SASEGT. This CDR3 contains 13 residues. V shed 7 bases and J shed 2 bases, with 11 bases lying between them. In nucleotides, the CDR3 is TGTGCCAGCAAGACAGGGACTCAAGAGACCCAGTACTTC. The encoded protein is CASKTGTQETQYF.

The chain carries TRBV7-9 and TRBJ2-1, with D hard to call. CDR1 is SEHNR, CDR2 FQNEAQ, per germline (reference sequence). The CDR3 has 12 residues. V gave up 4 bases and J gave up 8 bases, with 9 bases separating them. The CDR3 here is CASSSMYYEQFF. As DNA, the CDR3 is TGTGCCAGCAGCTCCATGTACTATGAGCAGTTCTTC.

This chain connects TRBV12-5 to TRBJ1-5; D call uncertain. Germline V gene sequence: CDR1 LGHNT, CDR2 FRNRAP. The CDR3 runs to 15 residues. Trimming shortened V by 6 bases and J by 2 bases, and 14 bases separated the two germline ends. The CDR3 DNA reads as TGTGCTAGTGGGCCCTCCCTGAGGGGCAATCAGCCCCAGCATTTT. Its protein is CASGPSLRGNQPQHF. The entire variable domain, with the rest obtained from reference TRBV12-5 and TRBJ1-5, is as follows: DARVTQTPRHKVTEMGQEVTMRCQPILGHNTVFWYRQTMMQGLELLAYFRNRAPLDDSGMPKDRFSAEMPDATLATLKIQPSEPRDSAVYFCASGPSLRGNQPQHFGDGTRLSIL.

CDR3 region: CASSPTGSRYEQYF. CDR3 DNA: TGTGCCAGCAGTCCCACAGGGTCGAGGTACGAGCAGTACTTC. This chain connects TRBV28 to TRBJ2-7; tentative D call: TRBD1 (6 bases). Trimming cost V 5 bases and J 4 bases, with 15 bases left between them. The CDR3 is made up of 14 amino acids. Germline CDR1 MDHEN, CDR2 SYDVKM.

The chain is built from TRBV5-1 and TRBJ2-7; 10 bases fit TRBD1. V gave up 3 bases and J gave up 7 bases; unmatched junction bases: 10. There are 15 residues in the CDR3. CDR1 is SGHRS and CDR2 is YFSETQ in the germline V gene. The chain's CDR3 is CASSSDRGLTGEQYF. The CDR3 DNA sequence: TGCGCCAGCAGCTCGGACAGGGGGTTGACGGGAGAGCAGTACTTC.

This clone came up a few times. The chain's CDR3 is CASSEWGLADTGELFF. The CDR3 DNA sequence: TGTGCCAGCAGTGAGTGGGGTCTAGCGGACACCGGGGAGCTGTTTTTT. The chain carries TRBV25-1 and TRBJ2-2; 7 nucleotides align to TRBD2. Germline V lookup: CDR1 MGHDK, CDR2 SYGVNS. J gave up 3 bases and V 3 bases, and 7 bases lay outside the gene matches. The CDR3 is 16 residues long. The full variable domain, its missing parts supplied by reference TRBV25-1 and TRBJ2-2, is EADIYQTPRYLVIGTGKKITLECSQTMGHDKMYWYQQDPGMELHLIHYSYGVNSTEKGDLSSESTVSRIRTEHFPLTLESARPSHTSQYLCASSEWGLADTGELFFGEGSRLTVL.